This TCR beta chain was retrieved from a study of tissue T cells after allogeneic stem cell transplantation. Study details: Where cell numbers permitted, CD3+ T cells were sorted from preserved blood and marrow. General observations from the study: Which tissue TCRs were alloreactive or antigen-specific was not determined. Some clones might be persisting host cells.

Generated by immunoSEQ multiplex PCR, the TCRdb table keeps only in-frame clones and is missing some. Found here are about 26,000 clones, roughly nine tenths of them singletons; the top ten hold approximately 2%. Note on this clone: The antigen remains unidentified.

Trimming cost V 2 bases and J 5 bases, with 13 bases left between them. The length of the CDR3 is 15 residues. Germline CDR1 reads MNHEY; CDR2 reads SVGEGT. The source of this sequence is a male donor older than 55 who later had graft-versus-host disease after an allogeneic stem cell transplant. V gene TRBV6-2 or TRBV6-3 combines with J gene TRBJ1-5; the D is unclear. The material was blood, obtained before transplantation. DNA for the CDR3: TGTGCCAGCAGTTACGGTCAGTTAGCACATCAGCCCCAGCATTTT. This encodes CASSYGQLAHQPQHF.